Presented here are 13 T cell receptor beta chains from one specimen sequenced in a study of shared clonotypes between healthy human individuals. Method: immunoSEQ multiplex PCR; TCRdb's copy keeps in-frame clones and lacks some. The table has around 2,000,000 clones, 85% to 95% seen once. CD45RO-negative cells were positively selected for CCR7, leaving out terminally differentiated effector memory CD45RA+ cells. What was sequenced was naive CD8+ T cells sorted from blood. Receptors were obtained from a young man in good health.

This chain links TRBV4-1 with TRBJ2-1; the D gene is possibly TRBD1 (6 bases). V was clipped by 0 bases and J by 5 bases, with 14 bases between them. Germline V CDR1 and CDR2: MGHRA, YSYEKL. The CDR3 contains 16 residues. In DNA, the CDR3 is TGCGCCAGCAGCCAAGATTATAGGGGGTTGGACAATGAGCAGTTCTTC. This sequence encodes CASSQDYRGLDNEQFF.

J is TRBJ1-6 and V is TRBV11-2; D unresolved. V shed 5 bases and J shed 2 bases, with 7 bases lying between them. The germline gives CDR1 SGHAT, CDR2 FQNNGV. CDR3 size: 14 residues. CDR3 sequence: CASSPSPYNSPLHF. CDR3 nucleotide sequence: TGTGCCAGCAGCCCCTCCCCCTATAATTCACCCCTCCACTTT.

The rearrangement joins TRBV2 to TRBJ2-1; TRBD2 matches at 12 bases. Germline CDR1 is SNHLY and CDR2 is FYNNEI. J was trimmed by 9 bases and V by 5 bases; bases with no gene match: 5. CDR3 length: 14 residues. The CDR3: CASSRTSGIPEQFF. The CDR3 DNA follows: TGTGCCAGCAGTCGGACTAGCGGGATCCCTGAGCAGTTCTTC.

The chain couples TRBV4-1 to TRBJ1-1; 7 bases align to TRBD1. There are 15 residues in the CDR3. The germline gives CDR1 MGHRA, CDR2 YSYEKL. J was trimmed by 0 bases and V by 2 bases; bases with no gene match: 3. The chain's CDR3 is CASSQYGQVNTEAFF. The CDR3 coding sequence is TGCGCCAGCAGCCAATATGGACAGGTGAACACTGAAGCTTTCTTT.

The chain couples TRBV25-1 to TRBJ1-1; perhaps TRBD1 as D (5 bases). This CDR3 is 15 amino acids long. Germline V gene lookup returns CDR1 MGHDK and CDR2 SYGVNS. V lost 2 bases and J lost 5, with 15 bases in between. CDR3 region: CASSEPAGSGTEAFF. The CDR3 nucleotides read TGTGCCAGCAGTGAACCGGCAGGGAGCGGTACTGAAGCTTTCTTT.

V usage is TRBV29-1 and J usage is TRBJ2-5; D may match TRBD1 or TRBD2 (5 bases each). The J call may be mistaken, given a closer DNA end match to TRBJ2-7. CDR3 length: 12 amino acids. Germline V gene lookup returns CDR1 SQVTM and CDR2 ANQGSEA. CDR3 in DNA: TGCAGCGTTGAAGGGGACCATTACGAGCAGTACTTC. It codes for CSVEGDHYEQYF.

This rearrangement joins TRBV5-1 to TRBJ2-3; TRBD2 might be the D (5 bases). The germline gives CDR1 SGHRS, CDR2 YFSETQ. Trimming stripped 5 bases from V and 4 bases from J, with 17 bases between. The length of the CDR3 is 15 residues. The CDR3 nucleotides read TGCGCCAGCAGTTCCCTAGCCGGTTCGGCAGATACGCAGTATTTT. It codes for CASSSLAGSADTQYF.

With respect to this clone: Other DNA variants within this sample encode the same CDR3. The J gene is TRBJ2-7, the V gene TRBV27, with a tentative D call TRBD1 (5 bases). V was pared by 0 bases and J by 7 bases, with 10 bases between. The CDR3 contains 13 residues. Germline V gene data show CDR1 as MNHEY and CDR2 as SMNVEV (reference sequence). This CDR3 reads CASSLSSGFEQYF. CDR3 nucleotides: TGTGCCAGCAGTTTATCGTCAGGGTTTGAGCAGTACTTC.

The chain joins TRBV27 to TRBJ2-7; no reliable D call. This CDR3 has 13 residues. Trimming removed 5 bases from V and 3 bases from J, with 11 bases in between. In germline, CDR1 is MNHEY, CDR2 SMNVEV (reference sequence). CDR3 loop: CASSPWADYEQYF. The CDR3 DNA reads TGTGCCAGCAGTCCTTGGGCGGACTACGAGCAGTACTTC.

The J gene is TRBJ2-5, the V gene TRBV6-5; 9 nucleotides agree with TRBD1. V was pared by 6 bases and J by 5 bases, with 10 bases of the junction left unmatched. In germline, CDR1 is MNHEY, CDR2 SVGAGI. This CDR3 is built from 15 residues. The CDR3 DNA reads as TGTGCCAGCAGGGAAACGGGACAGGGATTGGAGACCCAGTACTTC. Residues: CASRETGQGLETQYF.

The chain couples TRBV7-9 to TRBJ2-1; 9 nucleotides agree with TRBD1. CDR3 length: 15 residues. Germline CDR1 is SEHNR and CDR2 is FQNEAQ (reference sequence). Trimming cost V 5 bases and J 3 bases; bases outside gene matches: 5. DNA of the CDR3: TGTGCCAGCAGCGGGGGACAGGGCATCTACAATGAGCAGTTCTTC. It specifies CASSGGQGIYNEQFF.

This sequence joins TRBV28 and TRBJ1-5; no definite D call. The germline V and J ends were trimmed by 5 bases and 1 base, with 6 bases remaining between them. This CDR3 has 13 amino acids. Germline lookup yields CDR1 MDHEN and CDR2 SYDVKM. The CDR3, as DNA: TGTGCCAGCAGTATAGTGAGCAATCAGCCCCAGCATTTT. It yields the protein CASSIVSNQPQHF.

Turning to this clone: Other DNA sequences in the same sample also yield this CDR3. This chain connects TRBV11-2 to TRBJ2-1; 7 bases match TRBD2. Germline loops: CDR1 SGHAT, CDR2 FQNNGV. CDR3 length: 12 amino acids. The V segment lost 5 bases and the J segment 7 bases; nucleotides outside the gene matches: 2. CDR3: CASSPGGNEQFF. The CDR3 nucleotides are TGTGCCAGCAGCCCGGGGGGAAATGAGCAGTTCTTC.